These 19 T cell receptor beta chains came from one sample sequenced in a study of blood T cell repertoires in COVID-19. The table came from immunoSEQ multiplex PCR; TCRdb's copy has only in-frame clones and leaves some out. The sample has around 270,000 clones; approximately 85% are singletons. The sequenced sample was peripheral blood. These receptors were taken from a human donor with COVID-19, enrolled during active disease. The donor label of this sample is uncertain.

The V gene is TRBV27, the J gene TRBJ1-1; 9 bases are shared with TRBD1. This CDR3 contains 14 residues. The V gene end was trimmed by 8 bases and the J gene end by 5 bases; junction bases not matched to a gene: 9. CDR1 and CDR2 (germline): MNHEY, SMNVEV (reference sequence). The CDR3 spells CASGRQGVETEAFF. The CDR3 DNA is TGTGCCAGCGGAAGACAGGGGGTTGAAACTGAAGCTTTCTTT.

V usage is TRBV5-1 and J usage is TRBJ2-1; 7 nucleotides align to TRBD2. Germline assignment: CDR1 SGHRS and CDR2 YFSETQ. V lost 6 bases to trimming and J lost 7 bases; unmatched junction nucleotides: 16. CDR3 length equals 16 residues. The CDR3 is CASMGRLDAGENEQFF. The CDR3 region has the DNA TGCGCCAGCATGGGCAGACTAGATGCGGGGGAGAATGAGCAGTTCTTC.

V is TRBV7-9 and J is TRBJ2-7; 9 bases are shared with TRBD2. The junction had 4 bases not matched to a gene; V was cut back by 3 bases and J by 1 base. This CDR3 region has 15 residues. CDR1 SEHNR and CDR2 FQNEAQ come from the germline V gene (reference sequence). In DNA form, the CDR3 reads TGTGCCAGCAGCTTGGGCGGGAGGGGTTCCTACGAGCAGTACTTC. Protein: CASSLGGRGSYEQYF.

J is TRBJ2-7 and V is TRBV19, with 8 bases fitting TRBD1. Germline loops: CDR1 LNHDA, CDR2 SQIVND (reference sequence). The CDR3 length is 15 residues. V lost 0 bases to trimming and J lost 3 bases; unmatched junction nucleotides: 4. The CDR3, as DNA: TGTGCCAGTAGTATAGACCGGGACAGGATCTACGAGCAGTACTTC. Its protein is CASSIDRDRIYEQYF.

This chain links TRBV27 with TRBJ2-2; 13 bases map to TRBD2. Germline assignment: CDR1 MNHEY and CDR2 SMNVEV (reference sequence). V gave up 6 bases and J gave up 2 bases; unmatched junction bases: 9. CDR3 length equals 18 residues. The CDR3 protein is CASSPLLAGGPNTGELFF. DNA for the CDR3: TGTGCCAGCAGCCCCCTACTAGCGGGAGGGCCAAACACCGGGGAGCTGTTTTTT.

This chain uses TRBV2 with TRBJ1-2, with no clear D. From germline, CDR1 is SNHLY and CDR2 FYNNEI. CDR3 length equals 13 residues. V was shortened by 8 bases and J by 0 bases, with 10 bases between the two germline ends. The CDR3 nucleotides are TGTGCCAGCGAGGGCAATTCTAACTATGGCTACACCTTC. It is translated as CASEGNSNYGYTF.

The V call is TRBV5-1, the J call TRBJ1-1; D call uncertain. The CDR3 runs to 14 residues. Trimming cost V 0 bases and J 4 bases, with 10 bases left between them. The V gene's germline CDR1 is SGHRS and CDR2 YFSETQ. This CDR3 is CASSLGLTPTEAFF. DNA of the CDR3: TGCGCCAGCAGCTTGGGACTAACACCCACTGAAGCTTTCTTT.

This rearrangement joins TRBV9 to TRBJ2-2; TRBD1 matches 7 bases. This CDR3 has 14 residues. The junction had 3 bases not matched to a gene; V was cut back by 4 bases and J by 3 bases. Per germline, CDR1 SGDLS and CDR2 YYNGEE. This CDR3 reads CASSPDRDTGELFF. In DNA, the CDR3 is TGTGCCAGCAGCCCAGACAGGGACACCGGGGAGCTGTTTTTT.

The chain carries TRBV6-5 and TRBJ1-5; tentatively, D is TRBD1 (6 bases). CDR1 is MNHEY, CDR2 SVGAGI, per germline. The V end was cut by 11 bases, the J end by 0 bases, with 11 bases between. The CDR3 is made up of 13 amino acids. The CDR3 here is CAVKGDSNQPQHF. The CDR3 coding sequence is TGTGCCGTCAAGGGGGATAGCAATCAGCCCCAGCATTTT.

The CDR3 loop is CASSLSEITGELFF. CDR3 in DNA: TGTGCCAGCAGTTTATCGGAGATCACCGGGGAGCTGTTTTTT. This rearrangement joins TRBV27 to TRBJ2-2, with D uncertain. CDR1 is MNHEY, CDR2 SMNVEV, per germline (reference sequence). The CDR3 runs to 14 residues. V was clipped by 0 bases and J by 4 bases, with 6 bases between them.

This clone was counted once. The genes are TRBV6-5 and TRBJ2-5, with 7 bases that match TRBD1. The V segment lost 2 bases and the J segment 9 bases; nucleotides outside the gene matches: 9. Per the germline V gene, CDR1 is MNHEY and CDR2 is SVGAGI. The CDR3 totals 14 residues. CDR3: CASSYGTGAPSQYF. In DNA form, the CDR3 reads TGTGCCAGCAGTTACGGAACAGGGGCACCATCCCAGTACTTC.

This chain links TRBV11-2 with TRBJ1-6; possibly TRBD1 for D (5 bases). Trimming took 2 bases from V and 8 from J, leaving 13 bases between them. This CDR3 comprises 15 residues. The germline CDR1 and CDR2 sequences are SGHAT and FQNNGV. CDR3 sequence (DNA): TGTGCCAGCAGCTTAAATGGCAGGGAGGATTCACCCCTCCACTTT. Translating it yields CASSLNGREDSPLHF.

The rearrangement links TRBV11-2 to TRBJ1-6, with D unresolved. The CDR3 sequence is 15 residues long. Trimming removed 4 bases at V and 7 bases at J, with 14 bases between. Germline V gene lookup returns CDR1 SGHAT and CDR2 FQNNGV. Here the CDR3 reads CASSSLPGENSPLHF. The DNA of the CDR3 is TGTGCCAGCAGCTCTCTACCCGGGGAGAATTCACCCCTCCACTTT.

The chain combines TRBV29-1 with TRBJ1-4, with 8 bases matching TRBD1. The CDR3 contains 14 residues. J was trimmed by 8 bases and V by 3 bases; bases with no gene match: 8. Per the germline V gene, CDR1 is SQVTM and CDR2 is ANQGSEA. The CDR3 loop reads CSVDPGTGREKLFF. The CDR3 DNA reads as TGCAGCGTTGACCCCGGGACAGGTCGGGAAAAACTGTTTTTT.

This clone was observed a handful of times. The rearrangement uses TRBV28 and TRBJ2-2; 9 nucleotides match TRBD1. This CDR3 spans 17 amino acids. V trimming: 6 bases; J trimming: 6 bases; junction bases outside the gene matches: 14. CDR1 is MDHEN, CDR2 SYDVKM, per germline. The CDR3 sequence: CASSPHRDRVNAGELFF. As DNA, the CDR3 is TGTGCCAGCAGCCCACACCGGGACAGGGTAAACGCCGGGGAGCTGTTTTTT.

This sequence joins TRBV6-1 and TRBJ1-2; possibly TRBD1 for D (6 bases). This CDR3 comprises 14 residues. Trimming took 7 bases from V and 6 from J, leaving 18 bases between them. Germline V gene lookup returns CDR1 MNHNS and CDR2 SASEGT. Written as DNA, the CDR3 is TGTGCCAGCATTCCAGGGGTCCCCCCGCATGGCTACACCTTC. This codes for CASIPGVPPHGYTF.

J is TRBJ2-1 and V is TRBV7-2, with TRBD2 identical over 9 bases. Unmatched junction bases numbered 10, after V lost 8 bases and J lost 2 bases. The CDR3 has 16 amino acids. Per germline, CDR1 SGHTA and CDR2 FQGNSA. CDR3: CASADWAGGAYNEQFF. DNA of the CDR3: TGTGCCAGCGCCGACTGGGCGGGAGGGGCCTACAATGAGCAGTTCTTC.

This clone was counted many times. This chain links TRBV10-3 with TRBJ1-2; TRBD1 is a possible D gene (5 bases). The V and J ends lost 3 bases and 11 bases respectively, with 16 bases between them. The CDR3 totals 13 residues. CDR1 and CDR2 (germline): ENHRY, SYGVKD. For the CDR3, the DNA is TGTGCCATCAGTGAAGAAGGGGCGACTGCATACACCTTC. It translates to CAISEEGATAYTF.

This clone has more than one count but fewer than ten. The chain joins TRBV10-3 to TRBJ1-1; D remains ambiguous. This CDR3 spans 14 amino acids. The V gene lost 7 bases and the J gene lost 2 bases, with 14 bases spanning the gap. Germline CDR1 and CDR2: ENHRY and SYGVKD. The CDR3 loop reads CAITGGGDNTEAFF. For the CDR3, the DNA is TGTGCCATCACGGGCGGCGGGGATAACACTGAAGCTTTCTTT.